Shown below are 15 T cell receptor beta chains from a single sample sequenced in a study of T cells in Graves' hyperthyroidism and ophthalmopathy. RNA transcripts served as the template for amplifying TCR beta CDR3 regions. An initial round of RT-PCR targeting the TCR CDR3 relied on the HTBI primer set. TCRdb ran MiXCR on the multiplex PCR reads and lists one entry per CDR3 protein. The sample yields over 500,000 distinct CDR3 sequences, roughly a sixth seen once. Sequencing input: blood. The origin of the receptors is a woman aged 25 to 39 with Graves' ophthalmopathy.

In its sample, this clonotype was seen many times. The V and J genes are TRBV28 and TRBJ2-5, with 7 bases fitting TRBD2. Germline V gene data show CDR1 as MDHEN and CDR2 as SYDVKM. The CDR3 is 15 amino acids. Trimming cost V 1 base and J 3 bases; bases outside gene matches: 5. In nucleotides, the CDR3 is TGTGCCAGCAGTTTATTAGGAGGGAGGGAAGAGACCCAGTACTTC. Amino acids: CASSLLGGREETQYF.

CDR3 protein: CASSWPREHTSSGNTIYF. CDR3 DNA sequence: TGCGCCAGCAGCTGGCCAAGGGAACATACTTCCTCTGGAAACACCATATATTTT. The chain links TRBV4-1 to TRBJ1-3; D remains unclear. Trimming took off 5 bases at V and 0 bases at J, with 20 bases between the two ends. The CDR3 runs to 18 residues. Germline CDR1 MGHRA, CDR2 YSYEKL.

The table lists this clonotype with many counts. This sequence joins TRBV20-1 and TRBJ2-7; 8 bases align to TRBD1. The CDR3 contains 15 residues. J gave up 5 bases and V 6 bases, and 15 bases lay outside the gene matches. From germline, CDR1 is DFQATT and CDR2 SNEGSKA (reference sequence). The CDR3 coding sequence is TGCAGTGCCCCCGATGAGGACAGGGAAAGGGACGAGCAGTACTTC. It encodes CSAPDEDRERDEQYF.

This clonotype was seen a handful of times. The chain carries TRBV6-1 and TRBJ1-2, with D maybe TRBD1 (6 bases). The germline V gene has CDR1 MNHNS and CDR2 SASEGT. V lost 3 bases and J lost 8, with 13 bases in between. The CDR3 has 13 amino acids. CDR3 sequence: CASSDLQGGGYTF. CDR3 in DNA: TGTGCCAGCAGTGATCTACAGGGAGGAGGCTACACCTTC.

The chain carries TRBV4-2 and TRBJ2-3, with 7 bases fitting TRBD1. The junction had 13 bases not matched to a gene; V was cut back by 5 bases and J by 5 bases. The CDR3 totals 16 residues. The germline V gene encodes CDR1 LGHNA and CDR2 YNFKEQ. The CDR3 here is CASSYDSTGSGDTQYF. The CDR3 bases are TGTGCCAGCAGCTACGACTCGACAGGGTCCGGAGATACGCAGTATTTT.

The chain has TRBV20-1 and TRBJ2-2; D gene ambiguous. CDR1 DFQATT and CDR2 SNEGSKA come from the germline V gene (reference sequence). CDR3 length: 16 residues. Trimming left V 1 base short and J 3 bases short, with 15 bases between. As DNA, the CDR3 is TGCAGTGCTAGAGGGTTCCTGACAAGGGACACCGGGGAGCTGTTTTTT. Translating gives CSARGFLTRDTGELFF.

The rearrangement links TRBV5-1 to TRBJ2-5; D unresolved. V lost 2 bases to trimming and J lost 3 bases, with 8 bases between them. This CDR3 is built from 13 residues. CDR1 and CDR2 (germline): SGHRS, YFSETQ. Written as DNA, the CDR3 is TGCGCCAGCAGCTTCGGCTGGAAAGAGACCCAGTACTTC. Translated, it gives CASSFGWKETQYF.

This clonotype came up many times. The CDR3, as DNA: TGTGCCAGCAGCCCATCAGGAGCAGATACGCAGTATTTT. It codes for CASSPSGADTQYF. This sequence joins TRBV7-2 and TRBJ2-3, with D unclear. The CDR3 covers 13 residues. The V end was cut by 5 bases, the J end by 4 bases, with 10 bases between. Germline V gene lookup returns CDR1 SGHTA and CDR2 FQGNSA.

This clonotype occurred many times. The CDR3 nucleotides read TGTGCCAGCAGCCAACCGACAGGGCCCACTGAAGCTTTCTTT. Residues: CASSQPTGPTEAFF. This rearrangement joins TRBV3-1 to TRBJ1-1; 7 bases align to TRBD1. The CDR3 runs to 14 residues. V was clipped by 2 bases and J by 4 bases; unmatched bases: 4. Germline V gives CDR1 LGHDT, CDR2 YNNKEL (reference sequence). The full variable domain, rest sourced from reference TRBV3-1 and TRBJ1-1, is DTAVSQTPKYLVTQMGNDKSIKCEQNLGHDTMYWYKQDSKKFLKIMFSYNNKELIINETVPNRFSPKSPDKAHLNLHINSLELGDSAVYFCASSQPTGPTEAFFGQGTRLTVV.

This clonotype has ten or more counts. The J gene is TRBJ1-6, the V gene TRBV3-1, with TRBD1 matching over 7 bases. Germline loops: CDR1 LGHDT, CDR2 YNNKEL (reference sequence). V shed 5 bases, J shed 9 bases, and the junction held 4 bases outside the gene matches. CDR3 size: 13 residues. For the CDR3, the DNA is TGTGCCAGCAGCAGGACAGGTTCTTCACCCCTCCACTTT. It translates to CASSRTGSSPLHF.

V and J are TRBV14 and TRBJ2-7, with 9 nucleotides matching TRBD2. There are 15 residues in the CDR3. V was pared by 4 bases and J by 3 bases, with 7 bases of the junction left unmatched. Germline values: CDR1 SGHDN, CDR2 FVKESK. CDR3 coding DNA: TGTGCCAGCAGCCCCCTTAGCGGGAGTATCTACGAGCAGTACTTC. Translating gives CASSPLSGSIYEQYF.

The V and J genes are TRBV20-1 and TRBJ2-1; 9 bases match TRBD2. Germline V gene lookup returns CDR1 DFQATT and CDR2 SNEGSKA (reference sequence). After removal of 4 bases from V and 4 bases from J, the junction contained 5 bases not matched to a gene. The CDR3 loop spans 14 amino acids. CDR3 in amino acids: CSATRLAVYNEQFF. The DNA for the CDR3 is TGCAGTGCTACCCGACTAGCGGTATACAATGAGCAGTTCTTC.

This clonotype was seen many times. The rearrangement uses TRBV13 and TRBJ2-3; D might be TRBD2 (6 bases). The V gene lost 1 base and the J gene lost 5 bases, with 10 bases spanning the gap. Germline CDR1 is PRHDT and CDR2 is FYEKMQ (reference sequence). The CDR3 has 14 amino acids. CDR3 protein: CASSLVGGRDTQYF. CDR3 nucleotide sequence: TGTGCCAGCAGCTTAGTGGGAGGTCGAGATACGCAGTATTTT.

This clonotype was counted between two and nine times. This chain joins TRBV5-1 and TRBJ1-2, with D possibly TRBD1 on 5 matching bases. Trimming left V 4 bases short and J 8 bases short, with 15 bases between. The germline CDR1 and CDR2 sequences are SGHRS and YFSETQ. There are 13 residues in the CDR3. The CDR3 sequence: CASSATGSSGYTF. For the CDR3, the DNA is TGCGCCAGCAGCGCCACAGGATCCTCGGGCTACACCTTC. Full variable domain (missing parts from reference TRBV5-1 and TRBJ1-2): KAGVTQTPRYLIKTRGQQVTLSCSPISGHRSVSWYQQTPGQGLQFLFEYFSETQRNKGNFPGRFSGRQFSNSRSEMNVSTLELGDSALYLCASSATGSSGYTFGSGTRLTVV.

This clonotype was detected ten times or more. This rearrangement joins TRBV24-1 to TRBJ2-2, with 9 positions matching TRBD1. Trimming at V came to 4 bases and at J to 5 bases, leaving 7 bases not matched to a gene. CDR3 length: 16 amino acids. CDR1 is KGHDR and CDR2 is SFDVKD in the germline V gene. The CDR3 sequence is CATSEYRGRETGELFF. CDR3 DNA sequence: TGTGCCACCAGTGAATACAGGGGGCGCGAGACCGGGGAGCTGTTTTTT.